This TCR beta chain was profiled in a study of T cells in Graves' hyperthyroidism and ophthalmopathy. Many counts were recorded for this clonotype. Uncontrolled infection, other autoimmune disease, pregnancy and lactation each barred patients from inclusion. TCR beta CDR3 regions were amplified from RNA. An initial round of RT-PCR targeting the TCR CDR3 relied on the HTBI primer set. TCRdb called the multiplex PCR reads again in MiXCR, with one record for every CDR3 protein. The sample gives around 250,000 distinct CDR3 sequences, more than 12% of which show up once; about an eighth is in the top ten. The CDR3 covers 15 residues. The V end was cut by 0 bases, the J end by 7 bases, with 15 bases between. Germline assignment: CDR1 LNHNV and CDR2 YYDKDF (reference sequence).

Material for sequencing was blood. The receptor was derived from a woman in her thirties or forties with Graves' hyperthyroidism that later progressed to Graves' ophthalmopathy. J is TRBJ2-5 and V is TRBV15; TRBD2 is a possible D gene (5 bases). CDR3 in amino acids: CATSRDEGQARTQYF. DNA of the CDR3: TGTGCCACCAGCAGAGATGAGGGTCAAGCTCGGACCCAGTACTTC.